Presented here are 6 T cell receptor beta chains from one specimen sequenced in a study of T-cell memory formation after mild COVID-19. In TCRdb, the 5' RACE reads were re-called with MiXCR into one record per CDR3 protein. The top ten hold around 24% of the sample, which has 300,000 to 400,000 distinct CDR3 sequences, around 15% seen once. Source material: PBMCs or a T cell subset sorted from them (not recorded which). These receptors originate from a man in his late teens or twenties who had mild COVID-19 (a few samples of this study predate the infection). Cell type and time point are not known.

This clonotype was seen a few times. V gene TRBV10-1 combines with J gene TRBJ2-3; D is ambiguous. Trimming removed 6 bases at V and 0 bases at J, with 10 bases between. CDR1 WNHNN and CDR2 SYGVQD come from the germline V gene (reference sequence). This CDR3 has 14 amino acids. The CDR3 reads CASSFGPSTDTQYF. CDR3 nucleotides: TGCGCCAGCAGCTTCGGACCTAGCACAGATACGCAGTATTTT.

The V call is TRBV12-5, the J call TRBJ2-7; TRBD1 aligns across 7 bases. Germline V gene data show CDR1 as LGHNT and CDR2 as FRNRAP. V shed 0 bases and J 3 bases; nucleotides not matched to a gene: 8. This CDR3 has 16 residues. As DNA, the CDR3 is TGTGCTAGTGGTTTGGTAAGCGGACAGGCCAACTACGAGCAGTACTTC. It yields the protein CASGLVSGQANYEQYF.

The chain recombines TRBV6-1 with TRBJ2-7; no clear D gene. Germline assignment: CDR1 MNHNS and CDR2 SASEGT. The V end lost 3 bases, the J end lost 4 bases, and 7 bases lay between the germline ends. CDR3 length: 12 residues. The CDR3 DNA follows: TGTGCCAGCAGTGAGGTGGGTTACGAGCAGTACTTC. This codes for CASSEVGYEQYF.

This chain links TRBV5-1 with TRBJ2-1; the match to TRBD2 covers 9 bases. The germline gives CDR1 SGHRS, CDR2 YFSETQ. CDR3 length: 16 residues. The trim removed 0 bases at V and 0 bases at J, leaving 1 base unmatched. CDR3 sequence reads: CASSLASGASYNEQFF. CDR3 nucleotide sequence: TGCGCCAGCAGCTTGGCTAGCGGGGCCTCCTACAATGAGCAGTTCTTC.

The chain recombines TRBV12-3 or TRBV12-4 with TRBJ1-5; TRBD1 matches 7 bases. V lost 6 bases to trimming and J lost 2 bases; unmatched junction nucleotides: 7. The CDR3 loop spans 15 amino acids. In nucleotides, the CDR3 is TGTGCCAGCAGAAGAACAGGGGATGGCAATCAGCCCCAGCATTTT. Translated, it gives CASRRTGDGNQPQHF.

This clonotype was detected a few times. V is TRBV10-3 and J is TRBJ2-6; the D is unclear. The V end was cut by 10 bases, the J end by 1 base, with 8 bases between. The CDR3 sequence is 13 residues long. CDR1 is ENHRY, CDR2 SYGVKD, per germline. In DNA form, the CDR3 reads TGTGCCAGCCAGAGTTCTGGGGCCAACGTCCTGACTTTC. This translates into CASQSSGANVLTF.